This entry concerns a single T cell receptor beta chain. What it binds is not known. This sample was taken from a study of T cells in Graves' hyperthyroidism and ophthalmopathy. Patients aged 18 to 65 had newly diagnosed hyperthyroidism of under 2 months' duration. Findings of the study overall: Blood also contained most expanded thyroid clonotypes above 0.001.

Authors of the study amplified TCR beta CDR3 regions from RNA transcripts. When the TCR CDR3 underwent first-round RT-PCR, the HTBI primer set was used. TCRdb re-analysed the multiplex PCR reads in MiXCR, keeping a single row per CDR3 protein. The top ten clones hold approximately 20% of a sample with roughly 170,000 distinct CDR3 sequences, about 9% of them seen once. The germline V gene has CDR1 SEHNR and CDR2 FQNEAQ (reference sequence). Losses at the gene ends were 7 bases for V and 1 base for J; bases not matched to a gene: 7. CDR3 length equals 15 residues. Sequenced input: blood. The TCR comes from a woman aged 18-29 years with Graves' hyperthyroidism that later progressed to Graves' ophthalmopathy. The rearrangement uses TRBV7-9 and TRBJ1-1; 9 nucleotides align to TRBD1. CDR3 amino acids: CASTIDRGENTEAFF. The CDR3 coding sequence is TGTGCCAGCACCATAGACAGGGGGGAGAACACTGAAGCTTTCTTT.